These 23 T cell receptor beta chains originate from one sample sequenced in a study of T cells in Graves' hyperthyroidism and ophthalmopathy. Amplified TCR beta CDR3 regions derived from RNA transcripts. The HTBI primer set was used in a first-round RT-PCR of the TCR CDR3. TCRdb called the multiplex PCR reads again in MiXCR, with one record for every CDR3 protein. The table lists a few hundred thousand distinct CDR3 sequences, roughly 15% of them singletons. The sample was blood. These receptor sequences come from a woman in her twenties or thirties with Graves' ophthalmopathy.

Only a few counts were recorded for this clonotype. The rearrangement links TRBV6-2 or TRBV6-3 to TRBJ2-3, with TRBD2 identical over 7 bases. CDR1 and CDR2 (germline): MNHEY, SVGEGT. This CDR3 has 14 residues. J gave up 2 bases and V 9 bases, and 8 bases lay outside the gene matches. CDR3 bases: TGTGCCAGTAGGATTAGCGGGTTCACAGATACGCAGTATTTT. Its translation: CASRISGFTDTQYF.

Many counts were recorded for this clonotype. This chain links TRBV18 with TRBJ2-7; D is unresolved. CDR1 and CDR2 from the germline V gene are KGHSH and LQKENI. Trimming removed 0 bases from V and 0 bases from J, with 9 bases in between. The CDR3 loop spans 15 amino acids. The chain's CDR3 is CASSPPLSASYEQYF. The CDR3 DNA reads TGTGCCAGCTCACCACCGTTGTCAGCCTCCTACGAGCAGTACTTC.

The V gene is TRBV5-6, the J gene TRBJ2-2; the D is unclear. The CDR3 extends over 13 amino acids. Trimming shortened V by 4 bases and J by 7 bases, and 11 bases separated the two germline ends. Germline V gene lookup returns CDR1 SGHDT and CDR2 YYEEEE. The CDR3 bases are TGTGCCAGCAGCCGGAGTGGGGTCGGGGAGCTGTTTTTT. This gives the protein CASSRSGVGELFF.

The sample holds many counts of this clonotype. V and J are TRBV6-1 and TRBJ2-7, with 9 bases matching TRBD1. J was trimmed by 2 bases and V by 5 bases; bases with no gene match: 4. The CDR3 runs to 14 residues. Germline CDR1 is MNHNS and CDR2 is SASEGT. CDR3 in amino acids: CASSRTGVTYEQYF. CDR3 nucleotide sequence: TGTGCCAGCAGTCGGACAGGGGTGACCTACGAGCAGTACTTC.

This clonotype was observed many times. This chain uses TRBV20-1 with TRBJ1-4, with D unclear. Germline-derived CDR1 and CDR2 are DFQATT and SNEGSKA (reference sequence). The V and J ends lost 1 base and 4 bases respectively, with 13 bases between them. The CDR3 is 15 residues long. CDR3 nucleotide sequence: TGCAGTGCTAGAGGTTTTAGGCGGGGTAATGAAAAACTGTTTTTT. It yields the protein CSARGFRRGNEKLFF.

This clonotype was counted at least ten times. This rearrangement joins TRBV13 to TRBJ1-2; 7 bases are shared with TRBD1. This CDR3 comprises 16 residues. Germline CDR1 PRHDT, CDR2 FYEKMQ (reference sequence). Trimming at V came to 2 bases and at J to 3 bases, leaving 9 bases not matched to a gene. The CDR3 coding sequence is TGTGCCAGCAGCTTAATGATAAGAGGACAGGACTATGGCTACACCTTC. It encodes CASSLMIRGQDYGYTF.

In its sample, this clonotype was seen many times. V gene TRBV11-2 combines with J gene TRBJ2-3, with D tentatively TRBD1 (6 bases). The CDR3 runs to 16 residues. Germline V gives CDR1 SGHAT, CDR2 FQNNGV. The V end was cut by 5 bases, the J end by 4 bases, with 19 bases between. The CDR3 is CASSPRPGVIADTQYF. CDR3 nucleotide sequence: TGTGCCAGCAGCCCCAGGCCAGGGGTGATCGCAGATACGCAGTATTTT.

This clonotype was counted only a few times. The V and J genes are TRBV19 and TRBJ1-1; tentative D call: TRBD1 (6 bases). Germline values: CDR1 LNHDA, CDR2 SQIVND (reference sequence). V was pared by 1 base and J by 7 bases, with 10 bases between. The CDR3 is 13 amino acids. CDR3 amino acids: CASSIAEGGEAFF. Here the CDR3 DNA reads TGTGCCAGTAGTATAGCTGAGGGGGGTGAAGCTTTCTTT.

This clonotype was counted ten times or more. A much larger clone lies a single base off, so this may be a read error. The rearrangement links TRBV6-4 to TRBJ2-3; 9 positions agree with TRBD2. Trimming at V came to 6 bases and at J to 2 bases, leaving 3 bases not matched to a gene. The CDR3 is 14 residues long. CDR1 is MRHNA, CDR2 SNTAGT, per germline. The CDR3 coding sequence is TGTGCCAGCAGCTGGACTAGCGACACAGATACGCAGTATTTT. This codes for CASSWTSDTDTQYF.

This clonotype was counted between two and nine times. J is TRBJ2-7 and V is TRBV5-4; no definite D call. Germline V lookup: CDR1 SGHNT, CDR2 YYREEE (reference sequence). The V end lost 0 bases, the J end lost 0 bases, and 7 bases lay between the germline ends. This CDR3 is 14 amino acids long. CDR3 in DNA: TGTGCCAGCAGCTTGGGGGTCCACTCCTACGAGCAGTACTTC. This gives the protein CASSLGVHSYEQYF. Together with reference TRBV5-4 and TRBJ2-7, the CDR3 gives the full variable domain: ETGVTQSPTHLIKTRGQQVTLRCSSQSGHNTVSWYQQALGQGPQFIFQYYREEENGRGNFPPRFSGLQFPNYSSELNVNALELDDSALYLCASSLGVHSYEQYFGPGTRLTVT.

The chain carries TRBV20-1 and TRBJ2-5; 8 nucleotides agree with TRBD2. Germline trimming cut 1 base from V and 4 bases from J; bases unmatched to any gene: 5. The germline gives CDR1 DFQATT, CDR2 SNEGSKA (reference sequence). There are 14 residues in the CDR3. The CDR3 nucleotides read TGCAGTGCTAGAGCGGGGGGGCCGGGAGAGACCCAGTACTTC. Translating it yields CSARAGGPGETQYF.

This clonotype was seen many times. The chain carries TRBV11-2 and TRBJ2-7; D is unclear. Per the germline V gene, CDR1 is SGHAT and CDR2 is FQNNGV. There are 14 residues in the CDR3. Trimming took 3 bases from V and 3 from J, leaving 12 bases between them. CDR3 sequence reads: CASSFSQANYEQYF. The CDR3 DNA reads as TGTGCCAGCAGCTTCTCCCAGGCGAACTACGAGCAGTACTTC.

This chain links TRBV5-4 with TRBJ2-7; 7 positions agree with TRBD2. CDR1 SGHNT and CDR2 YYREEE come from the germline V gene (reference sequence). The CDR3 has 13 residues. The V segment lost 0 bases and the J segment 5 bases; nucleotides outside the gene matches: 2. CDR3 in DNA: TGTGCCAGCAGCTTGGAAGGGAGGGACGAGCAGTACTTC. Its protein is CASSLEGRDEQYF.

The sample holds many counts of this clonotype. The V call is TRBV27, the J call TRBJ1-2, with TRBD1 identical over 9 bases. Germline CDR1 MNHEY, CDR2 SMNVEV (reference sequence). The V and J ends lost 6 bases and 3 bases, in that order; junction bases with no gene match: 5. The CDR3 loop spans 14 amino acids. The CDR3 region has the DNA TGTGCCAGCAGCGGGACAGGGCTTCACTATGGCTACACCTTC. This codes for CASSGTGLHYGYTF.

Here the CDR3 DNA reads TGTGCCAGCACCTCAAGCCTGTGGGAAACTAACTATGGCTACACCTTC. Amino acids: CASTSSLWETNYGYTF. The chain uses TRBV5-5 and TRBJ1-2; D gene ambiguous. The germline V gene has CDR1 SGHKS and CDR2 YYEKEE (reference sequence). The CDR3 extends over 16 amino acids. V gave up 6 bases and J gave up 0 bases, with 18 bases separating them.

The table lists this clonotype with many counts. The chain employs TRBV29-1 and TRBJ1-1; 7 nucleotides agree with TRBD1. The V segment lost 7 bases and the J segment 1 base; nucleotides outside the gene matches: 9. Germline CDR1 SQVTM, CDR2 ANQGSEA. CDR3 size: 14 residues. CDR3 bases: TGCAGCGCTGCCGGGACAGTTGCGAACACTGAAGCTTTCTTT. This translates into CSAAGTVANTEAFF. Full variable domain (outside the CDR3, taken from reference TRBV29-1 and TRBJ1-1): SAVISQKPSRDICQRGTSLTIQCQVDSQVTMMFWYRQQPGQSLTLIATANQGSEATYESGFVIDKFPISRPNLTFSTLTVSNMSPEDSSIYLCSAAGTVANTEAFFGQGTRLTVV.

At least ten counts were recorded for this clonotype. The chain carries TRBV4-1 and TRBJ2-3; TRBD1 is a possible D gene (6 bases). Per germline, CDR1 MGHRA and CDR2 YSYEKL. The CDR3 has 15 amino acids. The V and J ends lost 4 bases and 2 bases respectively, with 13 bases between them. The CDR3 spells CASSLGTSITDTQYF. DNA of the CDR3: TGCGCCAGCAGCCTAGGGACATCTATCACAGATACGCAGTATTTT.

This clonotype occurred many times. This chain joins TRBV2 and TRBJ2-2; 9 bases are a match to TRBD1. The CDR3 contains 17 residues. The junction had 10 bases not matched to a gene; V was cut back by 8 bases and J by 0 bases. CDR1 SNHLY and CDR2 FYNNEI come from the germline V gene. The CDR3 coding sequence is TGTGCCAGCGGCGGGCGGACAGGGGAAACGAACACCGGGGAGCTGTTTTTT. It codes for CASGGRTGETNTGELFF.

This sequence joins TRBV29-1 and TRBJ2-7, with D perhaps given as TRBD1 or TRBD2 (5 bases each). The CDR3 length is 11 residues. The V gene's germline CDR1 is SQVTM and CDR2 ANQGSEA. The germline V and J ends were trimmed by 6 bases and 7 bases, with 13 bases remaining between them. CDR3 in amino acids: CSVWGSGEQYF. CDR3 nucleotide sequence: TGCAGCGTATGGGGGTCGGGGGAGCAGTACTTC.

This clonotype has ten or more counts. V and J are TRBV20-1 and TRBJ1-5; D may be TRBD1 (5 bases). Germline CDR1 is DFQATT and CDR2 is SNEGSKA (reference sequence). The CDR3 runs to 14 residues. Trimming left V 1 base short and J 4 bases short, with 11 bases between. The CDR3 reads CSARAGRGNQPQHF. CDR3 sequence (DNA): TGCAGTGCTAGAGCCGGGAGGGGAAATCAGCCCCAGCATTTT.

V gene TRBV7-2 combines with J gene TRBJ2-1; 10 nucleotides align to TRBD2. V lost 1 base to trimming and J lost 7 bases; unmatched junction nucleotides: 10. This CDR3 is built from 17 residues. Looked up from germline, CDR1 is SGHTA and CDR2 is FQGNSA. In DNA, the CDR3 is TGTGCCAGCAGCTTAGAAGCCAGGGGAGCGGGGGGGAATGAGCAGTTCTTC. Amino acid sequence: CASSLEARGAGGNEQFF.

This clonotype has ten or more counts. The rearrangement uses TRBV20-1 and TRBJ2-7; D is undetermined. The CDR3 consists of 16 residues. Germline-derived CDR1 and CDR2 are DFQATT and SNEGSKA (reference sequence). V lost 1 base to trimming and J lost 3 bases, with 19 bases between them. CDR3 DNA: TGCAGTGCTAGAGTCTCGGCTAAGGACGGCAGCTACGAGCAGTACTTC. Translation: CSARVSAKDGSYEQYF.

This chain links TRBV20-1 with TRBJ2-5; tentatively, D is TRBD2 (7 bases). Germline V lookup: CDR1 DFQATT, CDR2 SNEGSKA (reference sequence). The CDR3 has 13 amino acids. V lost 1 base and J lost 6, with 12 bases in between. The CDR3 bases are TGCAGTGCTAGAGCGGGGGGCGGGAAGACCCAGTACTTC. It is translated as CSARAGGGKTQYF.